These 8 T cell receptor beta chains were all obtained from the same sample, sequenced in a study of blood T cell repertoires in COVID-19. Profiled with immunoSEQ multiplex PCR; TCRdb holds only in-frame clones, not every one. The table includes about 100,000 clones, roughly 90% detected once. Sequencing used peripheral blood. Receptor source: a human donor with active COVID-19. The donor label of this sample is uncertain.

The J gene is TRBJ1-6, the V gene TRBV7-9; no clear D gene. Trimming shortened V by 5 bases and J by 13 bases, and 9 bases separated the two germline ends. Germline V gene data show CDR1 as SEHNR and CDR2 as FQNEAQ (reference sequence). The length of the CDR3 is 11 residues. The CDR3 DNA reads as TGTGCCAGCAGCGCAGAGGCTCCCCTCCACTTT. As protein: CASSAEAPLHF.

J is TRBJ2-2 and V is TRBV4-2, with D unclear. The CDR3 has 15 residues. Germline V lookup: CDR1 LGHNA, CDR2 YNFKEQ. V shed 0 bases and J shed 0 bases, with 5 bases lying between them. This chain's CDR3 is CASSQDLANTGELFF. The CDR3, as DNA: TGTGCCAGCAGCCAAGACCTCGCGAACACCGGGGAGCTGTTTTTT.

The chain links TRBV19 to TRBJ2-7; no clear D. This CDR3 is built from 15 residues. Germline CDR1 reads LNHDA; CDR2 reads SQIVND (reference sequence). Trimming shortened V by 5 bases and J by 2 bases, and 16 bases separated the two germline ends. The CDR3 region has the DNA TGTGCCAGTAGTCTATCCCGTGGGCCGACCTACGAGCAGTACTTC. It yields the protein CASSLSRGPTYEQYF.

The chain uses TRBV6-2 or TRBV6-3 and TRBJ2-2; TRBD2 matches at 8 bases. Germline CDR1 is MNHEY and CDR2 is SVGEGT. The CDR3 covers 15 residues. After removal of 2 bases from V and 6 bases from J, the junction contained 5 bases not matched to a gene. The CDR3 DNA follows: TGTGCCAGCAGTTACCTGGGACTAGGTGCCGGGGAGCTGTTTTTT. Translated, it gives CASSYLGLGAGELFF.

This chain joins TRBV5-1 and TRBJ2-1; D is possibly TRBD1 (5 bases). This CDR3 has 11 amino acids. V was cut by 4 bases and J by 7 bases, with 6 bases left in between. Germline CDR1 reads SGHRS; CDR2 reads YFSETQ. The CDR3 nucleotides read TGCGCCAGCAGCCAGGGTAATGAGCAGTTCTTC. As protein: CASSQGNEQFF. The entire variable domain, with the rest obtained from reference TRBV5-1 and TRBJ2-1, is as follows: KAGVTQTPRYLIKTRGQQVTLSCSPISGHRSVSWYQQTPGQGLQFLFEYFSETQRNKGNFPGRFSGRQFSNSRSEMNVSTLELGDSALYLCASSQGNEQFFGPGTRLTVL.

The chain uses TRBV6-5 and TRBJ2-2, with 7 bases fitting TRBD1. The length of the CDR3 is 15 residues. With V trimmed by 4 bases and J by 5 bases, 7 bases remained unmatched. The germline CDR1 and CDR2 sequences are MNHEY and SVGAGI. The chain's CDR3 is CASSSVPQGTGELFF. CDR3 nucleotides: TGTGCCAGCAGTTCGGTACCACAGGGGACCGGGGAGCTGTTTTTT.

This clone is a singleton in its sample. The rearrangement uses TRBV6-5 and TRBJ2-2; 13 nucleotides agree with TRBD2. Trimming removed 6 bases from V and 6 bases from J; junction bases left unmatched: 1. This CDR3 region has 14 residues. The germline V gene has CDR1 MNHEY and CDR2 SVGAGI. The CDR3, as DNA: TGTGCCAGCAGACTAGCGGGGGGGCCCGGGGAGCTGTTTTTT. Protein product: CASRLAGGPGELFF.

The chain carries TRBV3-1 (or the pseudogene TRBV3-2) and TRBJ1-1; the match to TRBD1 covers 8 bases. Germline CDR1 is LGHDT and CDR2 is YNNKEL (reference sequence). The CDR3 has 15 amino acids. V was pared by 4 bases and J by 4 bases, with 8 bases of the junction left unmatched. Here the CDR3 reads CASSPHQGATTEAFF. In nucleotides, the CDR3 is TGTGCCAGCAGCCCCCACCAGGGGGCGACCACTGAAGCTTTCTTT.